Each of the 32 T cell receptor beta chains below was sequenced from the same sample in a study of T cell clonotyping in hematopoietic cell transplantation. Time point indicated: recipient sample about 28 days before transplant, after cytoreduction. Assay used: immunoSEQ multiplex PCR; TCRdb lists only in-frame clones, some missing. The repertoire consists of around 28,000 clones, with around 93% occurring once and the leading ten covering 2% to 2.5%. This sample comprised peripheral blood mononuclear cells, obtained before stem cell transplant. The receptors come from a man aged 50 to 60 with acute myeloid leukemia. Some clones in this sample may be carry-over from other donors' samples.

J is TRBJ2-7 and V is TRBV23-1; no reliable D call. TRBV23-1 is recorded as an ORF, its role being uncertain. The V and J ends lost 4 bases and 6 bases respectively, with 13 bases between them. The CDR3 extends over 13 amino acids. CDR3 amino acids: CASSPAARFEQYF. The CDR3 bases are TGCGCCAGCAGTCCAGCAGCTAGGTTCGAGCAGTACTTC.

V and J are TRBV11-1 and TRBJ2-5; possibly TRBD1 for D (5 bases). The germline CDR1 and CDR2 sequences are SGHAT and FQDESV (reference sequence). CDR3 length equals 14 residues. Trimming took 1 base from V and 5 from J, leaving 11 bases between them. The CDR3 DNA reads TGTGCCAGCAGCTTAGAAGGCAAGGGGGAGACCCAGTACTTC. It encodes CASSLEGKGETQYF.

The chain employs TRBV7-8 and TRBJ1-3; D remains ambiguous. Looked up from germline, CDR1 is SGHVS and CDR2 is FQNEAQ. The CDR3 consists of 15 residues. The V end lost 4 bases, the J end lost 4 bases, and 14 bases lay between the germline ends. This CDR3 is CASSSRRDWGNTIYF. The CDR3 DNA reads as TGTGCCAGCAGCTCCAGACGAGACTGGGGAAACACCATATATTTT.

The chain carries TRBV28 and TRBJ2-3; unclear D gene. Trimming took off 5 bases at V and 1 base at J, with 10 bases between the two ends. The CDR3 extends over 14 amino acids. CDR1 is MDHEN and CDR2 is SYDVKM in the germline V gene. CDR3 residues: CASSPLSGTDTQYF. The CDR3, as DNA: TGTGCCAGCAGTCCCTTGTCTGGCACAGATACGCAGTATTTT.

This chain links TRBV5-1 with TRBJ1-1; D is possibly TRBD1 (5 bases). The germline V gene encodes CDR1 SGHRS and CDR2 YFSETQ. This CDR3 is 15 amino acids long. Trimming left V 4 bases short and J 0 bases short, with 13 bases between. CDR3 residues: CASSPTDSLNTEAFF. The CDR3 DNA reads as TGCGCCAGCAGCCCCACTGACAGCCTGAACACTGAAGCTTTCTTT.

The chain joins TRBV5-1 to TRBJ1-1; no firm D call. The germline V gene has CDR1 SGHRS and CDR2 YFSETQ. The CDR3 is 14 amino acids. V gave up 6 bases and J gave up 4 bases, with 16 bases separating them. The CDR3 loop reads CASNPGLLATEAFF. Written as DNA, the CDR3 is TGCGCCAGCAACCCCGGACTCCTAGCCACTGAAGCTTTCTTT.

This chain links TRBV5-1 with TRBJ2-5; 10 nucleotides align to TRBD1. Germline CDR1 reads SGHRS; CDR2 reads YFSETQ. The CDR3 spans 15 residues. Unmatched junction bases numbered 0, after V lost 0 bases and J lost 1 base. The CDR3 is CASSLGQGAQETQYF. CDR3 coding DNA: TGCGCCAGCAGCTTGGGACAGGGGGCCCAAGAGACCCAGTACTTC.

The V call is TRBV28, the J call TRBJ2-1; D gene unclear. Trimming removed 5 bases from V and 7 bases from J, with 6 bases in between. The CDR3 totals 11 residues. CDR1 and CDR2 (germline): MDHEN, SYDVKM. This CDR3 is CASSAENEQFF. Here the CDR3 DNA reads TGTGCCAGCAGTGCGGAAAATGAGCAGTTCTTC.

The CDR3 sequence is CASSQVGDRAEDEQFF. DNA of the CDR3: TGTGCCAGCAGCCAAGTGGGGGACAGGGCTGAAGATGAGCAGTTCTTC. The chain couples TRBV4-2 to TRBJ2-1, with TRBD1 identical over 9 bases. The CDR3 is made up of 16 amino acids. Germline V gene sequence: CDR1 LGHNA, CDR2 YNFKEQ. J gave up 8 bases and V 1 base, and 9 bases lay outside the gene matches.

The chain uses TRBV6-5 and TRBJ2-3, with D hard to call. V lost 2 bases, J lost 8 bases, and 11 bases lay in between. The CDR3 covers 13 residues. Germline V gene lookup returns CDR1 MNHEY and CDR2 SVGAGI. For the CDR3, the DNA is TGTGCCAGCAGTTACGAGATGAGGAGTACGCAGTATTTT. Translated: CASSYEMRSTQYF.

The chain carries TRBV10-2 and TRBJ2-5, with 11 bases lining up with TRBD2. After removal of 10 bases from V and 1 base from J, the junction contained 5 bases not matched to a gene. There are 14 residues in the CDR3. Germline V lookup: CDR1 WSHSY, CDR2 SAAADI. The DNA of the CDR3 is TGCGCCACAGCTAGCGGGGGGACCCAAGAGACCCAGTACTTC. Its protein product is CATASGGTQETQYF.

This clone was detected only once. The rearrangement joins TRBV5-4 to TRBJ2-7, with 10 bases matching TRBD1. The CDR3 runs to 14 residues. V shed 4 bases and J 5 bases; nucleotides not matched to a gene: 6. Germline assignment: CDR1 SGHNT and CDR2 YYREEE (reference sequence). Written as DNA, the CDR3 is TGTGCCAGCAGCCGAGGACAGGGGGTGGACGAGCAGTACTTC. This encodes CASSRGQGVDEQYF.

The genes are TRBV2 and TRBJ1-3; 7 bases align to TRBD1. Germline loops: CDR1 SNHLY, CDR2 FYNNEI. The CDR3 totals 13 residues. V trimming: 6 bases; J trimming: 3 bases; junction bases outside the gene matches: 2. CDR3 protein: CASSTGDGNTIYF. The CDR3 region has the DNA TGTGCCAGCAGCACAGGGGATGGAAACACCATATATTTT.

This sequence joins TRBV7-2 and TRBJ2-7, with TRBD1 identical over 7 bases. CDR1 and CDR2 from the germline V gene are SGHTA and FQGNSA. The CDR3 is 13 residues long. V gave up 5 bases and J gave up 2 bases; unmatched junction bases: 3. The CDR3 is CASSVGQAYEQYF. CDR3 coding DNA: TGTGCCAGCAGCGTAGGACAGGCCTACGAGCAGTACTTC.

CDR3 amino acids: CASSATGERNNEQFF. The CDR3 region has the DNA TGTGCCAGCAGCGCGACAGGGGAGAGGAACAATGAGCAGTTCTTC. V gene TRBV9 combines with J gene TRBJ2-1; TRBD1 agrees at 8 bases. The CDR3 contains 15 residues. After removal of 3 bases from V and 5 bases from J, the junction contained 7 bases not matched to a gene. Germline loops: CDR1 SGDLS, CDR2 YYNGEE. The full variable domain, rest sourced from reference TRBV9 and TRBJ2-1, is DSGVTQTPKHLITATGQRVTLRCSPRSGDLSVYWYQQSLDQGLQFLIQYYNGEERAKGNILERFSAQQFPDLHSELNLSSLELGDSALYFCASSATGERNNEQFFGPGTRLTVL.

The V call is TRBV6-5, the J call TRBJ2-1, with D uncertain. The germline V gene encodes CDR1 MNHEY and CDR2 SVGAGI. The CDR3 extends over 14 amino acids. V was clipped by 4 bases and J by 0 bases, with 7 bases between them. The CDR3 loop is CASSSSLSYNEQFF. The CDR3 DNA is TGTGCCAGCAGTTCCAGCCTCTCCTACAATGAGCAGTTCTTC.

V is TRBV9 and J is TRBJ2-2, with 11 bases aligning to TRBD2. Germline V gene data show CDR1 as SGDLS and CDR2 as YYNGEE. With 5 bases clipped from V and 5 bases from J, the junction kept 8 bases outside the gene matches. This CDR3 has 16 residues. Here the CDR3 reads CASSDTSGRGTGELFF. The CDR3 DNA sequence: TGTGCCAGCAGTGACACTAGCGGGAGAGGGACCGGGGAGCTGTTTTTT. Using reference TRBV9 and TRBJ2-2 for the parts outside the CDR3, the full variable domain is DSGVTQTPKHLITATGQRVTLRCSPRSGDLSVYWYQQSLDQGLQFLIQYYNGEERAKGNILERFSAQQFPDLHSELNLSSLELGDSALYFCASSDTSGRGTGELFFGEGSRLTVL.

V gene TRBV28 combines with J gene TRBJ1-2; 7 bases agree with TRBD1. This CDR3 contains 12 residues. V trimming: 10 bases; J trimming: 7 bases; junction bases outside the gene matches: 9. CDR1 is MDHEN and CDR2 is SYDVKM in the germline V gene. The CDR3 loop reads CATGDRAPGYTF. CDR3 nucleotides: TGTGCCACCGGAGACAGGGCGCCTGGCTACACCTTC.

The V call is TRBV6-5, the J call TRBJ1-5; unclear D gene. The V gene lost 6 bases and the J gene lost 2 bases, with 11 bases spanning the gap. Per germline, CDR1 MNHEY and CDR2 SVGAGI. The CDR3 totals 14 residues. The CDR3 DNA follows: TGTGCCAGCAGGACTGGGTACGGCAATCAGCCCCAGCATTTT. This encodes CASRTGYGNQPQHF.

The V and J genes are TRBV11-2 and TRBJ2-7, with TRBD2 identical over 11 bases. With V trimmed by 5 bases and J by 2 bases, 14 bases remained unmatched. Germline V gives CDR1 SGHAT, CDR2 FQNNGV. The CDR3 runs 18 residues. CDR3 nucleotides: TGTGCCAGCAGCCCCGACCGACTAGCGGGGAATCCTCCCTACGAGCAGTACTTC. Its translation: CASSPDRLAGNPPYEQYF.

J is TRBJ2-5 and V is TRBV2; 7 nucleotides align to TRBD1. CDR3 size: 13 residues. Germline V lookup: CDR1 SNHLY, CDR2 FYNNEI. The CDR3 coding sequence is TGTGCAGGCATGGCGACAGGGCGGGAGACCCAGTACTTC. Translation: CAGMATGRETQYF.

As DNA, the CDR3 is TGTGCCATCAGTGACCCAGCGGGGAGCACAGATACGCAGTATTTT. Its translation: CAISDPAGSTDTQYF. V is TRBV10-3 and J is TRBJ2-3, with 7 bases aligning to TRBD2. The junction had 3 bases not matched to a gene; V was cut back by 3 bases and J by 0 bases. The CDR3 extends over 15 amino acids. Germline values: CDR1 ENHRY, CDR2 SYGVKD.

The chain uses TRBV7-2 and TRBJ2-7, with D unclear. The CDR3 length is 13 residues. V gave up 1 base and J gave up 6 bases, with 10 bases separating them. Germline CDR1 reads SGHTA; CDR2 reads FQGNSA. CDR3 amino acids: CASSLGPFSEQYF. CDR3 nucleotides: TGTGCCAGCAGCTTAGGTCCCTTCAGCGAGCAGTACTTC. The full variable domain, rest sourced from reference TRBV7-2 and TRBJ2-7, is GAGVSQSPSNKVTEKGKDVELRCDPISGHTALYWYRQSLGQGLEFLIYFQGNSAPDKSGLPSDRFSAERTGGSVSTLTIQRTQQEDSAVYLCASSLGPFSEQYFGPGTRLTVT.

V usage is TRBV2 and J usage is TRBJ1-1; 8 positions agree with TRBD1. This CDR3 contains 13 residues. V lost 11 bases and J lost 0; bases outside the gene matches: 5. From germline, CDR1 is SNHLY and CDR2 FYNNEI. The CDR3 coding sequence is TGTGCCGGACGACAGGGGTTGAACACTGAAGCTTTCTTT. Its protein product is CAGRQGLNTEAFF.

The V and J genes are TRBV7-2 and TRBJ1-5; unclear D gene. The CDR3 has 13 residues. Germline V gene lookup returns CDR1 SGHTA and CDR2 FQGNSA. V was pared by 2 bases and J by 6 bases, with 8 bases between. CDR3 region: CASSLSTRQPQHF. The CDR3 DNA reads TGTGCCAGCAGCTTATCTACCCGTCAGCCCCAGCATTTT.

The chain links TRBV5-6 to TRBJ2-3; the D gene could be TRBD1 or TRBD2 (6 bases each). The CDR3 is made up of 18 amino acids. Trimming removed 2 bases from V and 8 bases from J, with 27 bases in between. Germline V gene data show CDR1 as SGHDT and CDR2 as YYEEEE. CDR3 region: CASSLKRAGGLRRGTQYF. CDR3 DNA: TGTGCCAGCAGCTTAAAAAGGGCCGGGGGCCTCAGAAGGGGTACGCAGTATTTT.

Only one count was recorded for this clone. The V call is TRBV6-6, the J call TRBJ1-1, with 8 bases that match TRBD1. The CDR3 is made up of 15 amino acids. CDR1 and CDR2 from the germline V gene are MNHNY and SVGAGI (reference sequence). The J segment lost 1 base and the V segment lost 0 bases, leaving 1 base of the junction unmatched. The CDR3: CASSYSGTGNTEAFF. CDR3 DNA sequence: TGTGCCAGCAGTTACTCGGGGACAGGGAACACTGAAGCTTTCTTT.

This chain joins TRBV30 and TRBJ2-3, with D perhaps matching TRBD1 or TRBD2 (5 bases each). The V end was cut by 1 base, the J end by 6 bases, with 20 bases between. This CDR3 region has 16 residues. Germline assignment: CDR1 GTSNPN and CDR2 SVGIG (reference sequence). This CDR3 reads CAWSEKYSHWGDTQYF. Here the CDR3 DNA reads TGTGCCTGGAGTGAAAAATACTCTCACTGGGGGGATACGCAGTATTTT.

The CDR3 loop reads CASSLQGPGSGPYEQYF. The CDR3 nucleotides are TGCGCCAGCAGCTTGCAAGGGCCGGGAAGCGGACCGTACGAGCAGTACTTC. The V gene is TRBV5-1, the J gene TRBJ2-7; D may be TRBD2 (5 bases). Trimming stripped 1 base from V and 4 bases from J, with 21 bases between. Germline-derived CDR1 and CDR2 are SGHRS and YFSETQ. The CDR3 is 17 amino acids.

This clone was detected only once. The chain employs TRBV2 and TRBJ1-5, with D perhaps TRBD1 (5 bases). Trimming cost V 5 bases and J 3 bases, with 8 bases left between them. The CDR3 loop spans 13 amino acids. CDR1 and CDR2 (germline): SNHLY, FYNNEI. CDR3 bases: TGTGCCAGCAGTCAAGGGGCCAATCAGCCCCAGCATTTT. As protein: CASSQGANQPQHF. The whole variable domain, remainder taken from reference TRBV2 and TRBJ1-5, is EPEVTQTPSHQVTQMGQEVILRCVPISNHLYFYWYRQILGQKVEFLVSFYNNEISEKSEIFDDQFSVERPDGSNFTLKIRSTKLEDSAMYFCASSQGANQPQHFGDGTRLSIL.

The V gene is TRBV28, the J gene TRBJ1-5; D unclear. This CDR3 spans 13 amino acids. Germline V lookup: CDR1 MDHEN, CDR2 SYDVKM. The V end lost 1 base, the J end lost 5 bases, and 6 bases lay between the germline ends. The CDR3 sequence: CASSLSIDQPQHF. In nucleotides, the CDR3 is TGTGCCAGCAGTTTATCCATTGATCAGCCCCAGCATTTT. Full variable domain (remainder filled in from reference TRBV28 and TRBJ1-5): DVKVTQSSRYLVKRTGEKVFLECVQDMDHENMFWYRQDPGLGLRLIYFSYDVKMKEKGDIPEGYSVSREKKERFSLILESASTNQTSMYLCASSLSIDQPQHFGDGTRLSIL.

The V gene is TRBV28, the J gene TRBJ1-4, with D maybe TRBD1 (5 bases). The CDR3 extends over 17 amino acids. CDR1 and CDR2 (germline): MDHEN, SYDVKM. V gave up 6 bases and J gave up 8 bases, with 25 bases separating them. CDR3 in amino acids: CASRATGLRDLGEKLFF. The CDR3 bases are TGTGCCAGCAGGGCTACGGGACTTAGGGACCTAGGGGAAAAACTGTTTTTT.